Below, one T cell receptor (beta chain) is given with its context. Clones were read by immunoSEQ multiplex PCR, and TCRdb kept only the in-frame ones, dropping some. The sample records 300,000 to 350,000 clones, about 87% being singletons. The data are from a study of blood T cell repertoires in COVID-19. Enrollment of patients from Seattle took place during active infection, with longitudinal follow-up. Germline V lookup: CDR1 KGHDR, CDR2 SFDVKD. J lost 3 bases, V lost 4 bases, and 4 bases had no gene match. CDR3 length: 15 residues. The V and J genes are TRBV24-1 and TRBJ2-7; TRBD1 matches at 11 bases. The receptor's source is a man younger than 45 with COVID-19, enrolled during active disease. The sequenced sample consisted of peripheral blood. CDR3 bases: TGTGCCACCAGTGAGGGGGACAGGGGGATCTACGAGCAGTACTTC. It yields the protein CATSEGDRGIYEQYF.